The entry below gives a single TCR beta chain sequence along with its context. Original handling: For nucleated cells, counts were estimated from reference gene primer amplification. Assay used: immunoSEQ multiplex PCR; TCRdb lists only in-frame clones, some missing. V, J and clone size are those of that table, while D and trimming were read from the DNA. The sample lists fewer than 350,000 clones; over 80% were seen once. This entry belongs to a study of blood T cell repertoires in COVID-19. Sample: PBMCs or T cells enriched from blood (not recorded which). The sequence derives from a woman in her 30s with acute COVID-19.

For the CDR3, the DNA is TGTGCCAGCACCTTCCCGTCCAGCACAGATACGCAGTATTTT. This sequence encodes CASTFPSSTDTQYF. The rearrangement links TRBV28 to TRBJ2-3; D is undetermined. Germline CDR1 MDHEN, CDR2 SYDVKM. The CDR3 totals 14 residues. V dropped 7 bases and J dropped 0 bases, with 11 bases sitting between them. Based on the CDR3 plus reference TRBV28 and TRBJ2-3, the full variable domain is DVKVTQSSRYLVKRTGEKVFLECVQDMDHENMFWYRQDPGLGLRLIYFSYDVKMKEKGDIPEGYSVSREKKERFSLILESASTNQTSMYLCASTFPSSTDTQYFGPGTRLTVL.